The rows below give T cell receptor beta chains drawn from one sample of a study of cytomegalovirus exposure and HLA in healthy donors. Method: immunoSEQ multiplex PCR; TCRdb's copy keeps in-frame clones and lacks some. Among roughly 160,000 clones listed, over 80% were seen once. Sequencing was performed on PBMCs. The receptor source for this set is a boy between 2 and 10 years old in good health and CMV-seronegative. CDR3s include the opening cysteine and the closing phenylalanine or tryptophan. A D gene is named only where the DNA matches it firmly. Clone size appears in some rows only: once, few, many, or a class for an expanded clone.

d_gene,abundance,v_gene,j_gene,len,CDR3aa,CDR3nt
-,-,TRBV5-1,TRBJ2-3,13,CASSFEAEDTQYF,TGCGCCAGCAGCTTCGAAGCGGAGGATACGCAGTATTTT
TRBD1,-,TRBV12-5,TRBJ2-7,15,CASGRGSGGFYEQYF,TGTGCTAGTGGTAGGGGGTCAGGGGGCTTCTACGAGCAGTACTTC
-,-,TRBV7-9,TRBJ1-2,14,CASSRVGDLAGYTF,TGTGCCAGCAGCCGTGTGGGAGATCTGGCGGGCTACACCTTC
-,-,TRBV7-8,TRBJ2-3,13,CASSLQAPDTQYF,TGTGCCAGCAGCTTACAGGCCCCAGATACGCAGTATTTT
TRBD2,-,TRBV27,TRBJ2-5,13,CASRASGRETQYF,TGTGCCAGCAGGGCTAGCGGACGAGAGACCCAGTACTTC
TRBD2,-,TRBV5-5,TRBJ2-1,14,CASGRIAGSNEQFF,TGTGCCAGCGGTCGAATAGCGGGATCCAATGAGCAGTTCTTC
TRBD1,-,TRBV2,TRBJ1-2,13,CASSADRGWGYTF,TGTGCCAGCAGTGCTGACAGGGGTTGGGGCTACACCTTC
-,-,TRBV14,TRBJ1-2,14,CASSQAILQHGYTF,TGTGCCAGCAGCCAAGCCATCTTACAGCATGGCTACACCTTC
-,-,TRBV6-5,TRBJ1-1,15,CASSYDDRQNTEAFF,TGTGCCAGCAGTTACGACGACAGGCAGAACACTGAAGCTTTCTTT
-,-,TRBV5-1,TRBJ1-1,13,CASSLGSGTEAFF,TGCGCCAGCAGCTTGGGGTCCGGGACAGAAGCTTTCTTT
TRBD2,few,TRBV5-4,TRBJ2-3,16,CASSLNGGGASDTQYF,TGTGCCAGCAGCTTGAACGGCGGGGGGGCCTCGGATACGCAGTATTTT
-,-,TRBV5-5,TRBJ2-3,14,CASALADNTDTQYF,TGTGCCAGCGCCCTGGCAGACAACACAGATACGCAGTATTTT
-,-,TRBV30,TRBJ2-7,15,CAWSGSSVRRGEQYF,TGTGCCTGGAGTGGATCTAGCGTACGGAGAGGCGAGCAGTACTTC
-,-,TRBV5-5,TRBJ1-6,15,CASSFDPQGISPLHF,TGTGCCAGCAGCTTTGATCCGCAGGGAATTTCACCCCTCCACTTT
-,-,TRBV11-2,TRBJ2-7,13,CASSFIRDYEQYF,TGTGCCAGCAGCTTTATACGGGACTACGAGCAGTACTTC
TRBD2,-,TRBV11-1,TRBJ2-1,16,CASSLGGGRAYNEQFF,TGTGCCAGCAGCTTAGGTGGCGGGAGGGCTTACAATGAGCAGTTCTTC
-,-,TRBV30,TRBJ1-3,17,CAWKGWAGEFGGNTIYF,TGTGCCTGGAAGGGGTGGGCAGGGGAATTTGGCGGAAACACCATATATTTT
-,-,TRBV6-5,TRBJ1-6,15,CASSISTGILSPLHF,TGTGCCAGCAGTATCTCAACAGGGATTCTGTCACCCCTCCACTTT
-,few,TRBV7-9,TRBJ1-2,14,CASSLSRDYYGYTF,TGTGCCAGCAGCTTGAGCAGGGATTACTATGGCTACACCTTC
-,-,TRBV2,TRBJ2-7,14,CASSEDPAGNEQYF,TGTGCCAGCAGTGAGGACCCGGCGGGGAACGAGCAGTACTTC
-,-,TRBV11-2,TRBJ2-5,13,CASSTGQEETQYF,TGTGCCAGCAGCACAGGCCAGGAGGAGACCCAGTACTTC
-,-,TRBV6-1,TRBJ2-5,15,CASSAPREGGETQYF,TGTGCCAGCAGTGCTCCCCGTGAGGGCGGAGAGACCCAGTACTTC
-,once,TRBV2,TRBJ1-1,11,CASSALTEAFF,TGTGCCAGCAGTGCCCTCACTGAAGCTTTCTTT
-,-,TRBV4-1,TRBJ1-6,15,CASSLGHTDNSPLHF,TGCGCCAGCAGCCTAGGACATACGGATAATTCACCCCTCCACTTT
-,-,TRBV6-5,TRBJ1-6,14,CASSYGERTSPLHF,TGTGCCAGCAGTTACGGGGAACGGACATCACCCCTCCACTTT
-,few,TRBV9,TRBJ1-2,15,CASSVGGTGVEGYTF,TGTGCCAGCAGCGTAGGCGGAACAGGAGTAGAGGGCTACACCTTC
-,-,TRBV7-9,TRBJ1-2,16,CASSQGDRQPNYGYTF,TGTGCCAGCAGCCAAGGAGACAGGCAACCTAACTATGGCTACACCTTC
TRBD1,-,TRBV6-1,TRBJ2-3,15,CASSEKGGAVDTQYF,TGTGCCAGCAGTGAAAAAGGGGGCGCGGTAGATACGCAGTATTTT
TRBD1,once,TRBV5-5,TRBJ1-6,17,CASSRNRDSLYNSPLHF,TGTGCCAGCAGCCGGAACCGGGACAGTCTTTATAATTCACCCCTCCACTTT
-,-,TRBV19,TRBJ2-3,14,CASSNKPPGNTQYF,TGTGCCAGTAGTAATAAGCCACCCGGGAATACGCAGTATTTT
-,-,TRBV18,TRBJ1-1,18,CASSSEAGYREENTEAFF,TGTGCCAGCTCATCGGAAGCAGGGTATCGGGAGGAGAACACTGAAGCTTTCTTT
-,-,TRBV28,TRBJ1-2,12,CASRRVDYGYTF,TGTGCCAGCAGGCGGGTAGACTATGGCTACACCTTC
TRBD1,-,TRBV25-1,TRBJ2-3,18,CASSESRPGQGAKDTQYF,TGTGCCAGCAGTGAATCCAGACCGGGACAGGGGGCGAAAGATACGCAGTATTTT
TRBD2,-,TRBV4-1,TRBJ2-1,16,CASSRKAGETYNEQFF,TGCGCCAGCAGTCGAAAGGCGGGGGAAACCTACAATGAGCAGTTCTTC
TRBD2,-,TRBV27,TRBJ2-2,17,CASRLTSGGAAPGELFF,TGTGCCAGCAGGTTGACTAGCGGGGGGGCGGCACCCGGGGAGCTGTTTTTT
TRBD1,-,TRBV6-6,TRBJ2-7,14,CASSFGTGKYEQYF,TGTGCCAGCAGTTTTGGGACAGGGAAATACGAGCAGTACTTC
TRBD1,-,TRBV6-1,TRBJ1-2,18,CASSVNHVPGTGGSGYTF,TGTGCCAGCAGTGTAAACCATGTCCCCGGGACAGGGGGCTCTGGCTACACCTTC
-,-,TRBV2,TRBJ2-1,18,CASRETGGVGGSYNEQFF,TGTGCCAGCAGGGAAACTGGAGGGGTGGGAGGCTCCTACAATGAGCAGTTCTTC
TRBD2,-,TRBV11-2,TRBJ2-5,16,CASSSEVSGNQETQYF,TGTGCCAGCAGCAGTGAGGTCAGCGGGAACCAAGAGACCCAGTACTTC
-,-,TRBV6-6,TRBJ1-1,12,CASGARSTEAFF,TGTGCCAGCGGGGCCAGGTCCACTGAAGCTTTCTTT
TRBD2,-,TRBV27,TRBJ2-1,18,CASSTSVTSGGAYNEQFF,TGTGCCAGCAGTACTAGCGTGACTAGCGGGGGGGCTTATAATGAGCAGTTCTTC
TRBD2,-,TRBV30,TRBJ2-7,14,CAWSPGDYSYEQYF,TGTGCCTGGAGTCCTGGGGACTACTCCTACGAGCAGTACTTC
-,-,TRBV7-2,TRBJ2-1,14,CASSLVGVDYEQFF,TGTGCCAGCAGCTTAGTCGGGGTTGACTATGAGCAGTTCTTC
TRBD2,-,TRBV18,TRBJ2-5,16,CASSSQGLATGETQYF,TGTGCCAGCTCATCGCAGGGACTAGCGACGGGTGAGACCCAGTACTTC
TRBD2,-,TRBV9,TRBJ2-1,17,CASSVAGRDSSYNEQFF,TGTGCCAGCAGCGTAGCTGGGAGGGATAGCTCCTACAATGAGCAGTTCTTC
TRBD1,-,TRBV5-4,TRBJ2-1,16,CASTSLGGTGWFKQFF,TGTGCCAGCACCTCGTTGGGGGGGACAGGGTGGTTTAAGCAGTTCTTC
-,once,TRBV6-1,TRBJ1-6,15,CASSVGQTYNSPLHF,TGTGCCAGCAGTGTCGGACAGACTTATAATTCACCCCTCCACTTT
TRBD1,few,TRBV6-1,TRBJ1-2,15,CASSDPGQGNYGYTF,TGTGCCAGCAGTGATCCGGGACAGGGTAACTATGGCTACACCTTC